This is a list of T cell receptor beta chains from one sample in a study of low-dose radiotherapy and immunotherapy resistance in tumors. One entry per CDR3 protein, called by TCRdb with MiXCR from the reads. This table holds some 60,000 distinct CDR3 sequences, more than 20% found once. Sequenced here: PBMCs, sampled before treatment. The source of these receptors is a male donor with rectosigmoid adenocarcinoma. CDR3s include the opening cysteine and the closing phenylalanine or tryptophan. Each record gives: V gene, D gene, CDR3 length, clone size, J gene, CDR3 DNA, CDR3 protein. The D gene is left open where the match is weak. The listing skips clone size in some rows; elsewhere it reads once, few, many or a size class.

TRBV28	TRBD1	14	many	TRBJ2-7	TGTGCCAGCAGTCGGACAGGGTCGAGTAGAGAGCAGTACTTC	CASSRTGSSREQYF
TRBV11-2	NA	15	many	TRBJ1-6	TGTGCCAGCAGCTCGTGGACGGGTGGGAATTCACCCCTCCACTTT	CASSSWTGGNSPLHF
TRBV25-1	TRBD1	15	many	TRBJ2-1	TGTGCCAGCAGTGAGACAGGGGGCTCCTACAATGAGCAGTTCTTC	CASSETGGSYNEQFF
TRBV5-4	NA	14	many	TRBJ2-3	TGTGCCAGCAGCTTGGCTGGGGCCCCAGATACGCAGTATTTT	CASSLAGAPDTQYF
TRBV7-2	TRBD1	14	many	TRBJ2-1	TGTGCCAGCAGCTTAGCCCAGGGGGCGAATGAGCAGTTCTTC	CASSLAQGANEQFF
TRBV28	TRBD1	17	many	TRBJ1-4	TGTGCCAGCAGTTCCCTGGGACAGACATCAACTAATGAAAAACTGTTTTTT	CASSSLGQTSTNEKLFF
TRBV11-1	NA	15	NA	TRBJ2-5	TGTGCCAGCAGCCCCGGCCGCGGGTTTGAAGAGACCCAGTACTTC	CASSPGRGFEETQYF
TRBV19	NA	14	many	TRBJ2-7	TGTGCCAGTAGTATAGGTTACTGGGCCTACGAGCAGTACTTC	CASSIGYWAYEQYF
TRBV18	NA	20	NA	TRBJ2-4	TGTGCCAGCTCCCTCGGGTACAGTTTGTCCTTGTCGCACGCCAAAAACATTCAGTACTTC	CASSLGYSLSLSHAKNIQYF
TRBV6-1	NA	15	many	TRBJ2-7	TGTGCCAGCAGTGTGCGCCGGGGATGGTACTACGAGCAGTACTTC	CASSVRRGWYYEQYF
TRBV24-1	NA	12	many	TRBJ2-3	TGTGCCACCAGTGCGGGGGCAGATACGCAGTATTTT	CATSAGADTQYF
TRBV28	TRBD1	15	NA	TRBJ1-4	TGTGCCAGCAGTTTGGCCGGGACAGGGAAGGAAAAACTGTTTTTT	CASSLAGTGKEKLFF
TRBV10-2	TRBD2	15	many	TRBJ2-3	TGCGCCAGCAGAGGCGGGGGGGGAAACACAGATACGCAGTATTTT	CASRGGGGNTDTQYF
TRBV28	TRBD1	14	many	TRBJ1-2	TGTGCCAGCAGGACAGGGGGCGCCAACTATGGCTACACCTTC	CASRTGGANYGYTF
TRBV6-1	NA	15	many	TRBJ1-6	TGTGCCAGCAGTGAAGCTGAGGGGAACAATTCACCCCTCCACTTT	CASSEAEGNNSPLHF
TRBV6-2/TRBV6-3	NA	14	many	TRBJ2-1	TGTGCCAGCAGTCGATCTGGGGGAGGCAATGAGCAGTTCTTC	CASSRSGGGNEQFF
TRBV27	TRBD1	14	many	TRBJ2-1	TGTGCCAGCAGTCCGACAGGGGGATACAATGAGCAGTTCTTC	CASSPTGGYNEQFF
TRBV6-4	NA	15	NA	TRBJ2-3	TGTGCCAGCAGTGAGGGGGGTGCTAGCACAGATACGCAGTATTTT	CASSEGGASTDTQYF
TRBV28	NA	15	many	TRBJ2-5	TGTGCCAGCAGTTGGTTGGAACGGGAGTCGGAGACCCAGTACTTC	CASSWLERESETQYF
TRBV28	NA	11	many	TRBJ2-3	TGTGCCAGCAGTTTCGGAGATACGCAGTATTTT	CASSFGDTQYF
TRBV5-8	NA	14	NA	TRBJ1-2	TGTGCCAGCAGCTTGGACGGCAGCCACTATGGCTACACCTTC	CASSLDGSHYGYTF
TRBV13	TRBD1	17	many	TRBJ2-5	TGTGCCAGCAGCCCACGCTCAGGGACAGCCCCGGGTGAGACCCAGTACTTC	CASSPRSGTAPGETQYF
TRBV24-1	NA	15	NA	TRBJ2-6	TGTGCCACCAGCGTGCTCAGGGCTGGGGCCAACGTCCTGACTTTC	CATSVLRAGANVLTF
TRBV4-3	NA	19	many	TRBJ1-6	TGCGCCAGCAGCCAAGATCCCCTCGCAATGAGCTCCTATAATTCACCCCTCCACTTT	CASSQDPLAMSSYNSPLHF
TRBV24-1	NA	13	many	TRBJ2-7	TGTGCCACCAGTGATTCGGCCTCCTACGAGCAGTACTTC	CATSDSASYEQYF
TRBV20-1	NA	15	many	TRBJ2-1	TGCAGTGCTAGAAAACAGGGTATTACTATAAATGAGCAGTTCTTC	CSARKQGITINEQFF
TRBV10-3	NA	15	NA	TRBJ1-5	TGTGCCATCAGTGCTGATGGGGGGGCGCGGCAGCCCCAGCATTTT	CAISADGGARQPQHF
TRBV7-2	NA	13	many	TRBJ2-5	TGTGCCAGCAGCTTAGTTGAATCGGGGACCCAGTACTTC	CASSLVESGTQYF
TRBV9	TRBD1	15	NA	TRBJ2-3	TGTGCCAGCAGCACCACGACAGGGCCCGGGGATACGCAGTATTTT	CASSTTTGPGDTQYF
TRBV12-3/TRBV12-4	NA	15	medium-sized	TRBJ2-1	TGTGCCAGCAGTTTCGGGGGCCCGCCCTACAATGAGCAGTTCTTC	CASSFGGPPYNEQFF
TRBV2	TRBD1	14	many	TRBJ1-1	TGTGCCAGCACCACGGACAGGTTGAACACTGAAGCTTTCTTT	CASTTDRLNTEAFF
TRBV4-1	NA	14	once	TRBJ1-1	TGCGCCAGCTCCAGCCCAACCATGAACACTGAAGCTTTCTTT	CASSSPTMNTEAFF
TRBV5-8	NA	13	once	TRBJ2-7	TGTGCCAGCAGCCACCGGGACGGGAACGAGCAGTACTTC	CASSHRDGNEQYF
TRBV20-1	NA	15	NA	TRBJ2-7	TGCACTCCTATAAGGGCCCGCGCCGGATACGACGAGCAGTACTTC	CTPIRARAGYDEQYF
TRBV9	NA	13	many	TRBJ2-7	TGTGCCAGCAGCGTATTTGAGGGACTCGAGCAGTACTTC	CASSVFEGLEQYF
TRBV5-4	NA	11	many	TRBJ1-2	TGTGCCAGCAGCGGGGGACGAGCGGCTGTCTTC	CASSGGRAAVF
TRBV5-6	NA	12	many	TRBJ2-1	TGTGCCAGCAGCTTAGGCGGGACCCTCCAGTTCTTC	CASSLGGTLQFF
TRBV5-1	TRBD1	15	few	TRBJ2-5	TGCGCCAGCAGGTGGGGGACAGGGACCCAAGAGACCCAGTACTTC	CASRWGTGTQETQYF